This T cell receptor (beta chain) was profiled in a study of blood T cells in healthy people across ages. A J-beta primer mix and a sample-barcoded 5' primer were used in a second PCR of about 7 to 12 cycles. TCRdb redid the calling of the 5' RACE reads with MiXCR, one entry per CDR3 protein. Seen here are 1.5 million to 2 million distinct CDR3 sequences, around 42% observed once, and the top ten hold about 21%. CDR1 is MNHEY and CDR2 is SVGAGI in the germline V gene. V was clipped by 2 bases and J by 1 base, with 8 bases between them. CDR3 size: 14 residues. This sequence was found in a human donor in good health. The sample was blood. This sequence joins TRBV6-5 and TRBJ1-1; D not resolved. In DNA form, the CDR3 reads TGTGCCAGCAGTTACCTAGAGGGGAACACTGAAGCTTTCTTT. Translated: CASSYLEGNTEAFF.